The 25 T cell receptor beta chains reported below all come from one sample, sequenced in a study of shared clonotypes between healthy human individuals. Data came from immunoSEQ multiplex PCR; TCRdb stores just in-frame clones and leaves some out. The sample has roughly 650,000 clones; 95% to 97% are singletons. The naive CD8 population came from CD45RO-negative cells selected for CCR7, without terminally differentiated effector memory CD45RA+ cells. Sequenced input: naive CD8+ T cells sorted from blood. The origin of the receptors is a woman between 25 and 40 years old in good health.

The chain recombines TRBV7-9 with TRBJ2-3, with D perhaps TRBD1 or TRBD2 (5 bases each). V lost 5 bases, J lost 0 bases, and 15 bases lay in between. Germline-derived CDR1 and CDR2 are SEHNR and FQNEAQ (reference sequence). The CDR3 loop spans 16 amino acids. DNA of the CDR3: TGTGCCAGCAGCACACGGGACGGATCTAGCACAGATACGCAGTATTTT. This gives the protein CASSTRDGSSTDTQYF.

The chain joins TRBV6-5 to TRBJ2-7; a weak D match, TRBD1 (5 bases). Trimming removed 2 bases from V and 7 bases from J, with 12 bases in between. Germline lookup yields CDR1 MNHEY and CDR2 SVGAGI. This CDR3 spans 13 amino acids. DNA of the CDR3: TGTGCCAGCAGTTACGGGGCAGGGTGGGAGCAGTACTTC. This gives the protein CASSYGAGWEQYF.

The chain carries TRBV15 and TRBJ2-3; maybe TRBD1 (5 bases). Germline V gives CDR1 LNHNV, CDR2 YYDKDF (reference sequence). Between the trimmed V and J ends, which lost 0 bases and 1 base, there was a span of 11 bases. This CDR3 is built from 16 residues. CDR3 nucleotides: TGTGCCACCAGCAGAGATGCCAGGGTTCGCACAGATACGCAGTATTTT. Translated, it gives CATSRDARVRTDTQYF.

This sequence joins TRBV6-5 and TRBJ1-2; tentative D call: TRBD1 (6 bases). This CDR3 spans 12 amino acids. The ends were cut back, 2 bases at V and 6 bases at J, with 7 bases in the middle. Germline V CDR1 and CDR2: MNHEY, SVGAGI. The CDR3, as DNA: TGTGCCAGCAGTTACGGACAGCATGGCTACACCTTC. Translation gives CASSYGQHGYTF.

This clone was observed once. The chain employs TRBV4-1 and TRBJ2-3; D may correspond to TRBD1 or TRBD2 (6 bases each). The CDR3 has 15 amino acids. V lost 0 bases, J lost 2 bases, and 9 bases lay in between. Looked up from germline, CDR1 is MGHRA and CDR2 is YSYEKL. For the CDR3, the DNA is TGCGCCAGCAGCCAAGATGCGGGACACACAGATACGCAGTATTTT. Its protein is CASSQDAGHTDTQYF.

This clone was observed once. The genes are TRBV15 and TRBJ2-1; TRBD2 matches 8 bases. In germline, CDR1 is LNHNV, CDR2 YYDKDF (reference sequence). The length of the CDR3 is 17 residues. The ends lost 5 bases at V and 3 bases at J; junction bases unmatched: 12. The CDR3 sequence: CATSPRGGLGDYNEQFF. CDR3 DNA: TGTGCCACCAGCCCCCGAGGGGGACTAGGAGACTACAATGAGCAGTTCTTC.

The genes are TRBV6-5 and TRBJ2-1; D is ambiguous. The ends were cut back, 2 bases at V and 2 bases at J, with 10 bases in the middle. Germline assignment: CDR1 MNHEY and CDR2 SVGAGI. The CDR3 extends over 15 amino acids. CDR3: CASSYDVSPYNEQFF. The CDR3 nucleotides are TGTGCCAGCAGTTACGATGTTAGCCCCTACAATGAGCAGTTCTTC.

The chain carries TRBV27 and TRBJ2-5; a weak D match, TRBD1 (6 bases). The germline CDR1 and CDR2 sequences are MNHEY and SMNVEV (reference sequence). The V end was cut by 5 bases, the J end by 3 bases, with 7 bases between. The CDR3 loop spans 12 amino acids. CDR3 amino acids: CASSHREETQYF. CDR3 nucleotides: TGTGCCAGCAGTCACAGGGAAGAGACCCAGTACTTC.

The V and J genes are TRBV28 and TRBJ2-2, with 9 bases aligning to TRBD2. V trimming: 8 bases; J trimming: 2 bases; junction bases outside the gene matches: 6. The CDR3 contains 15 residues. The germline gives CDR1 MDHEN, CDR2 SYDVKM. This chain's CDR3 is CASSRLAANTGELFF. The CDR3 region has the DNA TGTGCCAGCTCCCGACTAGCGGCAAACACCGGGGAGCTGTTTTTT.

The J gene is TRBJ2-6, the V gene TRBV28; perhaps TRBD1 as D (6 bases). With 6 bases removed from V and 4 bases from J, the gap between germline ends came to 13 bases. The CDR3 has 15 amino acids. CDR1 is MDHEN and CDR2 is SYDVKM in the germline V gene. In DNA, the CDR3 is TGTGCCAGCAGCCCTACAGGGTTCGGGGCCAACGTCCTGACTTTC. Protein product: CASSPTGFGANVLTF.

The V call is TRBV27, the J call TRBJ1-2, with D hard to call. This CDR3 comprises 12 residues. The V gene's germline CDR1 is MNHEY and CDR2 SMNVEV (reference sequence). V was trimmed by 6 bases and J by 7 bases, leaving 12 bases between them. The CDR3 sequence is CASSPPGGGYTF. The CDR3 DNA is TGTGCCAGCAGCCCGCCGGGAGGTGGCTACACCTTC.

The chain has TRBV27 and TRBJ2-7; D remains ambiguous. Germline V gene lookup returns CDR1 MNHEY and CDR2 SMNVEV (reference sequence). This CDR3 region has 14 residues. The V end was cut by 5 bases, the J end by 4 bases, with 15 bases between. The CDR3, as DNA: TGTGCCAGCAGTCCCGCAGCGTTGGGTTACGAGCAGTACTTC. Translation: CASSPAALGYEQYF.

The chain uses TRBV28 and TRBJ1-5, with D perhaps matching TRBD1 (6 bases). CDR3 length: 14 residues. Trimming took off 7 bases at V and 7 bases at J, with 17 bases between the two ends. Germline assignment: CDR1 MDHEN and CDR2 SYDVKM. In DNA form, the CDR3 reads TGTGCCAGCAATCTTGCAGGGGTGGGCCAGCCCCAGCATTTT. Protein: CASNLAGVGQPQHF.

V and J are TRBV4-1 and TRBJ2-3; D might be TRBD1 or TRBD2, each matching 7 bases. V was shortened by 0 bases and J by 0 bases, with 13 bases between the two germline ends. The CDR3 runs to 17 residues. Germline CDR1 reads MGHRA; CDR2 reads YSYEKL. CDR3 in amino acids: CASSQEGGTVSTDTQYF. The CDR3 DNA reads TGCGCCAGCAGCCAAGAGGGGGGGACAGTCAGCACAGATACGCAGTATTTT.

V gene TRBV27 combines with J gene TRBJ2-3, with TRBD2 matching over 7 bases. The J segment lost 6 bases and the V segment lost 0 bases, leaving 12 bases of the junction unmatched. This CDR3 has 17 residues. CDR1 MNHEY and CDR2 SMNVEV come from the germline V gene (reference sequence). The CDR3 DNA is TGTGCCAGCAGTTTATCGTTCGTAAGCGGGATGAGGGATACGCAGTATTTT. It codes for CASSLSFVSGMRDTQYF.

The rearrangement joins TRBV9 to TRBJ2-3, with D unclear. Germline assignment: CDR1 SGDLS and CDR2 YYNGEE. V was shortened by 0 bases and J by 0 bases, with 11 bases between the two germline ends. This CDR3 is built from 16 residues. The CDR3 reads CASSVATASSTDTQYF. In DNA, the CDR3 is TGTGCCAGCAGCGTAGCTACGGCGTCTAGCACAGATACGCAGTATTTT.

This clone was recorded only once. The V call is TRBV10-1, the J call TRBJ2-5, with 8 bases matching TRBD2. This CDR3 has 15 residues. In germline, CDR1 is WNHNN, CDR2 SYGVQD (reference sequence). The V and J ends lost 0 bases and 4 bases, in that order; junction bases with no gene match: 4. Here the CDR3 DNA reads TGCGCCAGCAGTGAGTCCGGGAGGGCCAGAGAGACCCAGTACTTC. As protein: CASSESGRARETQYF.

This chain connects TRBV28 to TRBJ2-1; weak D call: TRBD1 (5 bases). V gave up 8 bases and J gave up 7 bases, with 12 bases separating them. Germline V gene data show CDR1 as MDHEN and CDR2 as SYDVKM. The CDR3 is 12 amino acids. CDR3 sequence: CASWGLRNEQFF. CDR3 nucleotide sequence: TGTGCCAGCTGGGGCCTCAGGAATGAGCAGTTCTTC.

This clone appeared a single time. The chain links TRBV21-1 to TRBJ1-5. TRBV21-1 is described as a pseudogene. This CDR3 contains 14 residues. The CDR3 DNA reads as TGTGCCAGCAGCCGAGGACGGAACAATCAGCCCCAGCATTTT. It codes for CASSRGRNNQPQHF.

V and J are TRBV27 and TRBJ2-7; 9 nucleotides agree with TRBD2. J lost 7 bases, V lost 2 bases, and 12 bases had no gene match. Germline lookup yields CDR1 MNHEY and CDR2 SMNVEV (reference sequence). The CDR3 spans 16 residues. The CDR3 bases are TGTGCCAGCAGTTTACGGGCGGGAGGGCCCTTGGAGGAGCAGTACTTC. Translating gives CASSLRAGGPLEEQYF.

This chain uses TRBV9 with TRBJ2-1, with TRBD2 matching 12 bases. The ends lost 4 bases at V and 8 bases at J; junction bases unmatched: 4. CDR1 is SGDLS, CDR2 YYNGEE, per germline. The CDR3 has 14 amino acids. The chain's CDR3 is CASSLAGGGYEQFF. The CDR3 region has the DNA TGTGCCAGCAGCCTAGCGGGAGGGGGGTATGAGCAGTTCTTC.

V usage is TRBV27 and J usage is TRBJ2-5; the D gene is possibly TRBD2 (6 bases). The closer fit of TRBJ2-7 to the DNA end suggests the J call may be wrong. The CDR3 loop spans 15 amino acids. Germline loops: CDR1 MNHEY, CDR2 SMNVEV (reference sequence). CDR3 sequence (DNA): TGTGCCAGCTCCTCAAGAGGCGGGGCGTCCTACGAGCAGTACTTC. Translating gives CASSSRGGASYEQYF.

CDR3 loop: CASSEMGNNEQFF. As DNA, the CDR3 is TGTGCCAGCAGTGAGATGGGGAACAATGAGCAGTTCTTC. This sequence joins TRBV2 and TRBJ2-1; D remains ambiguous. CDR3 size: 13 residues. Trimming took 3 bases from V and 5 from J, leaving 8 bases between them. Germline CDR1 is SNHLY and CDR2 is FYNNEI.

The rearrangement joins TRBV27 to TRBJ2-1, with 10 nucleotides matching TRBD1. The CDR3 is 16 amino acids. CDR1 is MNHEY, CDR2 SMNVEV, per germline (reference sequence). The V gene end was trimmed by 2 bases and the J gene end by 9 bases; junction bases not matched to a gene: 10. CDR3 protein: CASSLRGTGEEGEQFF. The CDR3 nucleotides read TGTGCCAGCAGTTTACGAGGGACAGGGGAAGAGGGTGAGCAGTTCTTC.

The chain carries TRBV19 and TRBJ2-2, with 10 bases identical to TRBD1. This CDR3 comprises 15 residues. V shed 7 bases, J shed 6 bases, and the junction held 8 bases outside the gene matches. Germline assignment: CDR1 LNHDA and CDR2 SQIVND (reference sequence). CDR3 nucleotide sequence: TGTGCCAGTAACCGGGACAGGGGAACGGCCGGGGAGCTGTTTTTT. This encodes CASNRDRGTAGELFF.